This entry features one TCR beta chain sequence. A junction boundary mismatches the germline segment, possibly from a read error. CDR1 and CDR2 from the germline V gene are SGHTA and FQGNSA. CDR3 length: 14 residues. This record comes from a study of cytomegalovirus exposure and HLA in healthy donors. A multiplex PCR was run with 60 Vbeta primers and 13 Jbeta primers. TCRdb's copy holds only in-frame clones and misses some; the assay was immunoSEQ multiplex PCR. The sample lists fewer than 150,000 clones, about four fifths occurring once. The rearrangement uses TRBV7-2 and TRBJ2-7; D possibly corresponds to TRBD1 (5 bases). The clonotype comes from a male donor in good health and CMV-seronegative. Sequenced sample: PBMCs. This CDR3 is CASSYTIKDSVRNF. The CDR3 nucleotides read TGTGCCAGCAGCTACACCATCAAAGACAGCGTACGTAACTTC.